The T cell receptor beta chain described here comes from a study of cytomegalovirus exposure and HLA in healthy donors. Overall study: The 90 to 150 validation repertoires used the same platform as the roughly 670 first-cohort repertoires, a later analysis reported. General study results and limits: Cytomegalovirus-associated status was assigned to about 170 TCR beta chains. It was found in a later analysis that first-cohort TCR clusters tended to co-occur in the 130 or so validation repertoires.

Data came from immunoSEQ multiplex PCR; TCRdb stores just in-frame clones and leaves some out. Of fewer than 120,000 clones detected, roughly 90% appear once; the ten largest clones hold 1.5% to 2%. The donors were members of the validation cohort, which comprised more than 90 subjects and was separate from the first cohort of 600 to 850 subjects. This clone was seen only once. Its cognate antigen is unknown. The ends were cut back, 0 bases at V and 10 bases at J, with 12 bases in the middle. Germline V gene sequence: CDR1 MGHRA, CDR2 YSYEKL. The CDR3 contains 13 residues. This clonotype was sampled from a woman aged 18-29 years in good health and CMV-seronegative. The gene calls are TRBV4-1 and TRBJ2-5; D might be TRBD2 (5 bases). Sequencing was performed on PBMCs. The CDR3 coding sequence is TGCGCCAGCAGCCAAGATGAGGGAAAGAACCAGTACTTC. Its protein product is CASSQDEGKNQYF.